These 5 T cell receptor beta chains were all obtained from the same sample, sequenced in a study of prognosis after radiotherapy for stage I lung cancer. Two-round multiplex PCR on genomic DNA was the method by which TCR beta CDR3 was amplified. Round-one PCR had primers specific to each TRBV and TRBJ gene. TCRdb re-analysed the multiplex PCR reads in MiXCR, keeping a single row per CDR3 protein. The sample has tens of thousands of distinct CDR3 sequences; less than 30% are singletons. The input for sequencing was PBMCs, taken before or after stereotactic body radiation therapy (not recorded which). Receptor source: a donor aged 50 or older with non-small cell lung cancer.

This clonotype was detected many times. This chain links TRBV2 with TRBJ2-7; D is possibly TRBD1 (6 bases). CDR1 is SNHLY, CDR2 FYNNEI, per germline. The V gene lost 2 bases and the J gene lost 4 bases, with 12 bases spanning the gap. The CDR3 runs 14 residues. The CDR3 coding sequence is TGTGCCAGCAGTGAATTTGGGGGCGGGTACGAGCAGTACTTC. It specifies CASSEFGGGYEQYF.

This clonotype has a count of ten or more. The chain has TRBV19 and TRBJ2-1; 8 nucleotides match TRBD1. V lost 3 bases to trimming and J lost 5 bases; unmatched junction nucleotides: 3. There are 14 residues in the CDR3. Germline CDR1 and CDR2: LNHDA and SQIVND (reference sequence). In nucleotides, the CDR3 is TGTGCCAGTAGTATGGACAGGGCTCACAATGAGCAGTTCTTC. Amino acid sequence: CASSMDRAHNEQFF.

This clonotype was observed a handful of times. A far larger clone is only one base removed, so a read error is likely. The V call is TRBV6-2 or TRBV6-3, the J call TRBJ1-1; 7 nucleotides agree with TRBD1. Germline V gives CDR1 MNHEY, CDR2 SVGEGT. The trim removed 9 bases at V and 0 bases at J, leaving 1 base unmatched. CDR3 length: 12 amino acids. The CDR3 nucleotides read TGTGCCAGAGGGGGCCTGAACACTGAAGCTTTCTTT. Residues: CARGGLNTEAFF.

In the case of this clonotype: A much larger clone lies a single base off, so this may be a read error. The rearrangement links TRBV11-3 to TRBJ2-2; D possibly uses TRBD1 or TRBD2 (5 bases each). Germline assignment: CDR1 SGHNT and CDR2 YENEEA. This CDR3 has 15 amino acids. The CDR3 DNA follows: TGTGCCAGCAGCTACGCCTGGACAACACCCGGGAAGCTGTTTTTT. Translating it yields CASSYAWTTPGKLFF.

The chain employs TRBV28 and TRBJ2-1; D possibly matches TRBD1 or TRBD2 (5 bases each). CDR1 and CDR2 (germline): MDHEN, SYDVKM. The CDR3 extends over 16 amino acids. Trimming left V 6 bases short and J 1 base short, with 16 bases between. The CDR3 DNA reads as TGTGCCAGCAGCCCAAGAAAAGGGGAGTCCTACAATGAGCAGTTCTTC. It is translated as CASSPRKGESYNEQFF.